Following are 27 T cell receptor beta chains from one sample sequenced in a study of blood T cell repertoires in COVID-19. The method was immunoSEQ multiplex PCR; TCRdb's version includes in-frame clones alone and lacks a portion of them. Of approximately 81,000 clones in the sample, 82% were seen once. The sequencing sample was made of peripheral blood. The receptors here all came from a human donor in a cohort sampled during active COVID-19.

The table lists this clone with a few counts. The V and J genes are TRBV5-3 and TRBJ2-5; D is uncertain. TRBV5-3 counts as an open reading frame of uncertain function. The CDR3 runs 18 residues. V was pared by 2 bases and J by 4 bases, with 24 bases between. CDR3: CARSFTLKAYYPGETQYF. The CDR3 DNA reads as TGTGCCAGAAGCTTCACCCTCAAAGCTTATTACCCGGGAGAGACCCAGTACTTC.

The CDR3 DNA reads as TGCGCCAGCAGCCTTACAAATTCCTATGGCTACACCTTC. Translation: CASSLTNSYGYTF. This rearrangement joins TRBV5-1 to TRBJ1-2; D is ambiguous. Germline V CDR1 and CDR2: SGHRS, YFSETQ. The V gene lost 4 bases and the J gene lost 4 bases, with 11 bases spanning the gap. The length of the CDR3 is 13 residues.

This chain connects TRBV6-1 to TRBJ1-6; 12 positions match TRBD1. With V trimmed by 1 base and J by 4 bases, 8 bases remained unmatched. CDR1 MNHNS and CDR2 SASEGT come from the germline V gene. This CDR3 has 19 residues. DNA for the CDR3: TGTGCCAGCAGTGAAGGAGGGGGGACAGGGGGCCCTTATAATTCACCCCTCCACTTT. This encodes CASSEGGGTGGPYNSPLHF.

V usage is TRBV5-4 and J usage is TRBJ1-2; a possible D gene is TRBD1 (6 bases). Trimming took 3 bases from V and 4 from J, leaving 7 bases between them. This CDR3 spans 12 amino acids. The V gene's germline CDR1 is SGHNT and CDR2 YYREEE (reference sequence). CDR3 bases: TGTGCCAGCAGCTCGGACAGCTATGGCTACACCTTC. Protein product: CASSSDSYGYTF.

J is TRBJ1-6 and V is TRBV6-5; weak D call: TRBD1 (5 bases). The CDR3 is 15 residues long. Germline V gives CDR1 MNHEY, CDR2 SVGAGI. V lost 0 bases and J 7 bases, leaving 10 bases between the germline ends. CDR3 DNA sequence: TGTGCCAGCAGTTACTCGCGGGGCAACAATTCACCCCTCCACTTT. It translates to CASSYSRGNNSPLHF.

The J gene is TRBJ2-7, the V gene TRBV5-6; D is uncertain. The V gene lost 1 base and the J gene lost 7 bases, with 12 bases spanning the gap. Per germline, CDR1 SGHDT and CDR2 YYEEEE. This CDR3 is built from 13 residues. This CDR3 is CASSLTSSGEQYF. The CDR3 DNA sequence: TGTGCCAGCAGCTTGACATCCTCCGGGGAGCAGTACTTC.

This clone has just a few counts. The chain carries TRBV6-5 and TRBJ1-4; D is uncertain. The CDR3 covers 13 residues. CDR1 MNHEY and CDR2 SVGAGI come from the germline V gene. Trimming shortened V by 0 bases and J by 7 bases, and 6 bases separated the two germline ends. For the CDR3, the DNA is TGTGCCAGCAGTTACTCCCGGGTTGAAAAACTGTTTTTT. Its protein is CASSYSRVEKLFF.

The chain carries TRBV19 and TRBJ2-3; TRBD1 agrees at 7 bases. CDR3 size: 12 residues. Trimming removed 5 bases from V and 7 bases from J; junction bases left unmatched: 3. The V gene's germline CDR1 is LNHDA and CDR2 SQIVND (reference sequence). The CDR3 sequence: CASSGQAYTQYF. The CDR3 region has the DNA TGTGCCAGTAGTGGACAGGCATATACGCAGTATTTT.

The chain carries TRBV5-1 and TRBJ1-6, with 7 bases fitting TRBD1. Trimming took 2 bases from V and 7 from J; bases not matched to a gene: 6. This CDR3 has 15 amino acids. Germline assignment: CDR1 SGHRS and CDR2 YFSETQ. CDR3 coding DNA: TGCGCCAGCAGCTTCGTTCAGGGGGTAAATTCACCCCTCCACTTT. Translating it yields CASSFVQGVNSPLHF.

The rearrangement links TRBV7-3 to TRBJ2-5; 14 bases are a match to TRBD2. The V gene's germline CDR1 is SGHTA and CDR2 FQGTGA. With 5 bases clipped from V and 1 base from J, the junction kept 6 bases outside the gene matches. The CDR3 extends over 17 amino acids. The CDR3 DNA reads TGTGCCAGCAGCCTAGGGACTAGCGGGAGTGGCCAAGAGACCCAGTACTTC. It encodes CASSLGTSGSGQETQYF.

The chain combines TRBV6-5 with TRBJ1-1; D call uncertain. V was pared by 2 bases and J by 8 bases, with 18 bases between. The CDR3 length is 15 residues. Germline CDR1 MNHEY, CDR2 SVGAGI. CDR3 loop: CASSYNGRGLSEAFF. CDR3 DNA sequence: TGTGCCAGCAGTTACAATGGGAGAGGCCTGTCGGAAGCTTTCTTT.

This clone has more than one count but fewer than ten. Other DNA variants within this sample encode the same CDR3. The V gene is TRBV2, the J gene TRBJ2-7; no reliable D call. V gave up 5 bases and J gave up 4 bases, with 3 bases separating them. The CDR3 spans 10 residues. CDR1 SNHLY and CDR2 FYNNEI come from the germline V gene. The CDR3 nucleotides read TGTGCCAGCAGTCGGTACGAGCAGTACTTC. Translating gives CASSRYEQYF.

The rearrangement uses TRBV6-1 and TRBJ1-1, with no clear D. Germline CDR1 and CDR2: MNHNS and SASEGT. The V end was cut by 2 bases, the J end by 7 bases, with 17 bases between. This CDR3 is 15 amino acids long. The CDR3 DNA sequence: TGTGCCAGCAGTGAAATCTTGCTTTCAGTATTTGAAGCTTTCTTT. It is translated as CASSEILLSVFEAFF.

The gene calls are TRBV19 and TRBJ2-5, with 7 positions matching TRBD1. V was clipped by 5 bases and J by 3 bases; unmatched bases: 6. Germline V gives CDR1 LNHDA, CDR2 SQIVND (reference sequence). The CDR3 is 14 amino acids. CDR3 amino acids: CASSARDREETQYF. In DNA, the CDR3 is TGTGCCAGTAGTGCCCGGGACAGAGAAGAGACCCAGTACTTC.

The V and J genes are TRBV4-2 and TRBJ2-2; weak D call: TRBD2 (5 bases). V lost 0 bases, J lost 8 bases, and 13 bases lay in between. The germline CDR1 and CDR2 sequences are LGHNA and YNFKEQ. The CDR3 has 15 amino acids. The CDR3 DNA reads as TGTGCCAGCAGCCAAGATGGGCTAGCCTCTGGGGAGCTGTTTTTT. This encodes CASSQDGLASGELFF.

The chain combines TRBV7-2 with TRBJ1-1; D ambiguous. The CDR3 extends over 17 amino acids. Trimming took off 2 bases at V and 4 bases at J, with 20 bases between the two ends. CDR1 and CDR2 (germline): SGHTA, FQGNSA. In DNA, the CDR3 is TGTGCCAGCAGCTTACCCAAAGTGGTGGGCGCCGGCACTGAAGCTTTCTTT. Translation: CASSLPKVVGAGTEAFF. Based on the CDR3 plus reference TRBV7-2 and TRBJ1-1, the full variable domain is GAGVSQSPSNKVTEKGKDVELRCDPISGHTALYWYRQSLGQGLEFLIYFQGNSAPDKSGLPSDRFSAERTGGSVSTLTIQRTQQEDSAVYLCASSLPKVVGAGTEAFFGQGTRLTVV.

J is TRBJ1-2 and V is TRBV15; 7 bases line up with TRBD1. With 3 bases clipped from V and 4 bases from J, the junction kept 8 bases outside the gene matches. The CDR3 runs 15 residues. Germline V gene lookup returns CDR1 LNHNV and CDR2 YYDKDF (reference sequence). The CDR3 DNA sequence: TGTGCCACCAGCAGCCTACCGGGACAGAGCTATGGCTACACCTTC. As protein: CATSSLPGQSYGYTF.

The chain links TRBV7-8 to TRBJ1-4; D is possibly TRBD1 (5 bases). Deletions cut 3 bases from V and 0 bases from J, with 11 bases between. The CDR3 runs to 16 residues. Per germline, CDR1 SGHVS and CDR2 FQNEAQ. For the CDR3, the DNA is TGTGCCAGCAGCTTGGCAGGGATGGCAACTAATGAAAAACTGTTTTTT. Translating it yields CASSLAGMATNEKLFF.

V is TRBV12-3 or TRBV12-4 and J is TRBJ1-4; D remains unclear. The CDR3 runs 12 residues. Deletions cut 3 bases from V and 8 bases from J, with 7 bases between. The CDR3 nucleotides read TGTGCCAGCAGTTTCTCGGGGGAAAAACTGTTTTTT. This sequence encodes CASSFSGEKLFF.

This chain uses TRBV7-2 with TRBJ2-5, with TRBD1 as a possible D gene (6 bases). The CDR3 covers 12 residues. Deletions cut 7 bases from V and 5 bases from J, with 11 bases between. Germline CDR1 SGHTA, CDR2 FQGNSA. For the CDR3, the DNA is TGTGCCAGCATCCAGGGGTCGGAGACCCAGTACTTC. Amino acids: CASIQGSETQYF.

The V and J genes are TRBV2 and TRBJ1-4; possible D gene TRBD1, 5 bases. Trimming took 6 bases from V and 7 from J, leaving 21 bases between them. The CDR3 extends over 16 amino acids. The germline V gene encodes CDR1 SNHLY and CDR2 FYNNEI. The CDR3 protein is CASSPFDATGGEKLFF. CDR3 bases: TGTGCCAGCAGCCCGTTCGACGCTACGGGGGGTGAAAAACTGTTTTTT.

The CDR3 nucleotides are TGCGCCAGCAGACCCATGGGGGGGCGAAAGCAGTACTTC. Translated, it gives CASRPMGGRKQYF. The rearrangement uses TRBV23-1 and TRBJ2-7; TRBD2 is a possible D gene (7 bases). TRBV23-1 is an ORF, with its function uncertain. V lost 6 bases, J lost 8 bases, and 17 bases lay in between. This CDR3 contains 13 residues.

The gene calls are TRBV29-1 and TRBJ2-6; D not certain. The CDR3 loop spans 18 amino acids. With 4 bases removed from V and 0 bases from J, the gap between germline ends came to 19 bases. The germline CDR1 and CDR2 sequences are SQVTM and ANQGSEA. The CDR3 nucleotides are TGCAGCGTTGGACGTAACGACACCGGCAGCTCTGGGGCCAACGTCCTGACTTTC. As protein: CSVGRNDTGSSGANVLTF.

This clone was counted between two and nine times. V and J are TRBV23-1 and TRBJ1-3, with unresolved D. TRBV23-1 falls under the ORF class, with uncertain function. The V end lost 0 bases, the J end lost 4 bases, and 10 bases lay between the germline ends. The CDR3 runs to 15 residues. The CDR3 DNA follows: TGCGCCAGCAGTCAATCGGCGGGAACAGGAAACACCATATATTTT. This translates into CASSQSAGTGNTIYF.

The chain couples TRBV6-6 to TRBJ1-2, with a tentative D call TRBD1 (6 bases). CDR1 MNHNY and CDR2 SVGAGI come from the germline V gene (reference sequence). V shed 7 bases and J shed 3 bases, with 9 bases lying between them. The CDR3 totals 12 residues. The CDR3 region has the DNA TGTGCCAGCACGACAGGAGACTATGGCTACACCTTC. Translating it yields CASTTGDYGYTF.

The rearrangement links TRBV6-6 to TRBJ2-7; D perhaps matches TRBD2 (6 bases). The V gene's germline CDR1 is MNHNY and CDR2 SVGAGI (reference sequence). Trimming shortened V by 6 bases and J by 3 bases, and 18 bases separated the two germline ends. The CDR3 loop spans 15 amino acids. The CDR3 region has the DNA TGTGCCAGCAGGACCGGGGACGGCGGGGTCTACGAGCAGTACTTC. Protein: CASRTGDGGVYEQYF.

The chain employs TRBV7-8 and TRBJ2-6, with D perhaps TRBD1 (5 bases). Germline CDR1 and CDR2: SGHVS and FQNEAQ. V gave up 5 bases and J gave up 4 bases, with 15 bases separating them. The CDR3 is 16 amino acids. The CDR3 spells CASSGQGSLGANVLTF. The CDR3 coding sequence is TGTGCCAGCAGCGGGCAGGGTTCGCTCGGGGCCAACGTCCTGACTTTC. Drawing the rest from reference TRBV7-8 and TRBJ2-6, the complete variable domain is GAGVSQSPRYKVAKRGQDVALRCDPISGHVSLFWYQQALGQGPEFLTYFQNEAQLDKSGLPSDRFFAERPEGSVSTLKIQRTQQEDSAVYLCASSGQGSLGANVLTFGAGSRLTVL.